These 5 T cell receptor beta chains came from one sample sequenced in a study of CD8 T cells in ankylosing spondylitis. TCRdb called the 5' RACE reads again in MiXCR, with one record for every CDR3 protein. This sample has some 130,000 distinct CDR3 sequences; about 15% occur once, and the top ten carry about 33%. Their target antigens are unknown. Study-level results: For ankylosing spondylitis blood, a TCR beta motif of 8 or 9 highly homologous variants appeared characteristic.

Sequences were obtained from blood, either unsorted or a sorted T cell fraction (not recorded which). These receptor sequences come from a male donor with ankylosing spondylitis.

The J gene is TRBJ2-2, the V gene TRBV11-3; D may be TRBD2 (5 bases). V lost 5 bases and J 8 bases, leaving 12 bases between the germline ends. CDR1 is SGHNT and CDR2 is YENEEA in the germline V gene. The CDR3 covers 13 residues. The CDR3 DNA follows: TGTGCCAGCAGCCTAGCCGTTGGTGGGGAGCTGTTTTTT. Translation: CASSLAVGGELFF.

There are a few counts of this clonotype. The rearrangement links TRBV6-1 to TRBJ2-7; a weak D match, TRBD2 (7 bases). The V and J ends lost 7 bases and 5 bases respectively, with 18 bases between them. Germline CDR1 reads MNHNS; CDR2 reads SASEGT. This CDR3 region has 14 residues. CDR3 bases: TGTGCCAGCAAGGGCGGGGGCATATTTAACGAGCAGTACTTC. Amino acid sequence: CASKGGGIFNEQYF.

This clonotype has just a few counts. This sequence joins TRBV2 and TRBJ2-7; the match to TRBD1 covers 7 bases. This CDR3 is 14 amino acids long. Germline CDR1 reads SNHLY; CDR2 reads FYNNEI. V lost 4 bases to trimming and J lost 1 base; unmatched junction nucleotides: 4. Here the CDR3 reads CASSGQGASYEQYF. As DNA, the CDR3 is TGTGCCAGCAGTGGACAGGGAGCGTCCTACGAGCAGTACTTC.

There are many counts of this clonotype. The rearrangement links TRBV20-1 to TRBJ2-1; TRBD2 agrees at 8 bases. This CDR3 has 15 amino acids. From germline, CDR1 is DFQATT and CDR2 SNEGSKA (reference sequence). The V gene end was trimmed by 3 bases and the J gene end by 5 bases; junction bases not matched to a gene: 9. In nucleotides, the CDR3 is TGCAGTGCTAGCTCGAGCGGGAGTCTCCACAATGAGCAGTTCTTC. The encoded protein is CSASSSGSLHNEQFF.

This clonotype appeared a few times. The chain uses TRBV13 and TRBJ2-7; 9 bases agree with TRBD1. From germline, CDR1 is PRHDT and CDR2 FYEKMQ (reference sequence). Losses at the gene ends were 3 bases for V and 1 base for J; bases not matched to a gene: 4. This CDR3 has 15 residues. In DNA form, the CDR3 reads TGTGCCAGCAGCTTGGGACAGGGTGCGTCCTACGAGCAGTACTTC. Protein sequence: CASSLGQGASYEQYF. The variable domain in full, with the rest retrieved from reference TRBV13 and TRBJ2-7, is AAGVIQSPRHLIKEKRETATLKCYPIPRHDTVYWYQQGPGQDPQFLISFYEKMQSDKGSIPDRFSAQQFSDYHSELNMSSLELGDSALYFCASSLGQGASYEQYFGPGTRLTVT.